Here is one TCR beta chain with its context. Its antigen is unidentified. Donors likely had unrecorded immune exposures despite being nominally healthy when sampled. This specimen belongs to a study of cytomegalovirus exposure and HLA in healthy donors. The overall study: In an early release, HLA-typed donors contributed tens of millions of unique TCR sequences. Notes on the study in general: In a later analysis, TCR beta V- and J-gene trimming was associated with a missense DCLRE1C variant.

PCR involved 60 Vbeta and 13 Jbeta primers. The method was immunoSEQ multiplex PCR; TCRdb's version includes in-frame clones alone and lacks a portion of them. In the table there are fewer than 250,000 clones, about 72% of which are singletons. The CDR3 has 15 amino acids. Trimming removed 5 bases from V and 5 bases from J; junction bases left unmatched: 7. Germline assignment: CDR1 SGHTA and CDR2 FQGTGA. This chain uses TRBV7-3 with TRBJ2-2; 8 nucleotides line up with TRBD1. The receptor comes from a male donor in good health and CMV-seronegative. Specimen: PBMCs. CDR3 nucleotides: TGTGCCAGCAGCCGAGACAGGGGCGGAACCGGGGAGCTGTTTTTT. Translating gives CASSRDRGGTGELFF.